Presented here are 26 T cell receptor beta chains from one specimen sequenced in a study of tissue T cells after allogeneic stem cell transplantation. The data were produced by immunoSEQ multiplex PCR, yet TCRdb's version contains in-frame clones alone and is incomplete. The repertoire holds 40,000 to 50,000 clones, with about three quarters as singletons. Sequenced sample: sorted cells pooled from one or two spleens. All receptors derive from a pool of C57BL/6 mice in good health.

Details on this clone: Gene labels here are mouse ones. The read ends 1 residue shy of where the CDR3 ends; the end is completed using the germline J gene. This chain links TRBV5 with TRBJ2-4, with D hard to call. With 0 bases removed from V and 4 bases from J, the gap between germline ends came to 5 bases. CDR3 length: 13 amino acids. From germline, CDR1 is LGHNA and CDR2 YNLKQL (reference sequence). The covered CDR3 bases are TGTGCCAGCAGCCAAGAGTGGGAAAACACCTTGTAC. Translation: CASSQEWENTLY. The whole CDR3 region reads CASSQEWENTLYF.

About this clone itself: All gene names here are mouse names. The CDR3 end is not reached by the read, which stops 1 residue before it; the germline J gene fills it in. This chain joins TRBV13-2 and TRBJ1-6; D is unresolved. TRBJ1-6 qualifies as an ORF whose function is uncertain. The CDR3 has 12 residues. Germline assignment: CDR1 NNHNN and CDR2 SYGAGS (reference sequence). V was cut by 2 bases and J by 4 bases, with 1 base left in between. CDR3 protein: CASGEYNSPLYF. The DNA read from the CDR3 is TGTGCCAGCGGTGAATATAATTCGCCCCTCTAC.

On this clone itself: Any gene name here is a mouse gene name. The missing CDR3 end, 1 residue past where the read stops, is filled in from the germline J gene. The identical CDR3 is also encoded by other nucleotide sequences in the sample. This chain uses TRBV2 with TRBJ1-2; 7 positions match TRBD1. Trimming removed 2 bases from V and 0 bases from J; junction bases left unmatched: 3. CDR1 is LGHNA and CDR2 is YSYQKL in the germline V gene. The CDR3 is 15 residues long. CDR3 protein: CASSQPGQTNSDYTF. The DNA read from the CDR3 is TGTGCCAGCAGCCAACCGGGACAGACAAACTCCGACTACACC. Based on the CDR3 plus reference TRBV2 and TRBJ1-2, the full variable domain is DPKIIQKPKYLVAVTGSEKILICEQYLGHNAMYWYRQSAKKPLEFMFSYSYQKLMDNQTASSRFQPQSSKKNHLDLQITALKPDDSATYFCASSQPGQTNSDYTFGSGTRLLVI.

Details on this clone: The gene names here belong to mouse. Read sequence stops 1 residue before the CDR3 end, and the germline J gene provides the missing end. The chain carries TRBV1 and TRBJ2-5; 7 positions match TRBD1. The germline gives CDR1 NSQYPW, CDR2 LRSPGD (reference sequence). The V and J ends lost 4 bases and 5 bases, in that order; junction bases with no gene match: 6. The CDR3 is 14 residues long. The CDR3: CTCSGSTGRDTQYF. The covered CDR3 bases are TGCACCTGCAGTGGATCGACAGGGAGAGACACCCAGTAC. Combining the CDR3 with reference TRBV1 and TRBJ2-5 gives the whole variable domain VTLLEQNPRWRLVPRGQAVNLRCILKNSQYPWMSWYQQDLQKQLQWLFTLRSPGDKEVKSLPGADYLATRVTDTELRLQVANMSQGRTLYCTCSGSTGRDTQYFGPGTRLLVL.

Notes on this clone: Gene names denote mouse genes. The sequence runs out 1 residue before the end of the CDR3; the remainder is reconstructed from the germline J gene. Other DNA sequences in this specimen translate into the identical CDR3. V is TRBV2 and J is TRBJ1-4; D gene uncertain. The CDR3 spans 14 residues. The germline gives CDR1 LGHNA, CDR2 YSYQKL. The V end lost 2 bases, the J end lost 0 bases, and 4 bases lay between the germline ends. The CDR3 bases that were read are TGTGCCAGCAGCCAACAGGTTTCCAACGAAAGATTATTT. It codes for CASSQQVSNERLF. The full CDR3 is CASSQQVSNERLFF.

With regard to this clone: Mouse names are used for the genes. Read coverage stops 1 residue before the CDR3 terminus; the germline J gene supplies the remainder. The rearrangement joins TRBV3 to TRBJ2-5; a possible D gene is TRBD1 (5 bases). The CDR3 covers 12 residues. The ends were cut back, 5 bases at V and 3 bases at J, with 6 bases in the middle. Germline assignment: CDR1 SNHLY and CDR2 FYNGKV (reference sequence). CDR3 loop: CASSRTQDTQYF. The CDR3 bases that were read are TGTGCCAGCAGCCGGACACAAGACACCCAGTAC.

This clone was detected only a few times. Germline and genes here are mouse. The CDR3 goes on 1 residue after the read ends, and that part is filled in from the germline J gene. The V and J genes are TRBV2 and TRBJ2-7; D is uncertain. The germline V gene has CDR1 LGHNA and CDR2 YSYQKL. The CDR3 sequence is 11 residues long. The germline V and J ends were trimmed by 0 bases and 6 bases, with 3 bases remaining between them. The CDR3 protein is CASSQDSEQYF. CDR3 bases read: TGTGCCAGCAGCCAAGATAGTGAACAGTAC.

This clone was found once. Genes and germline come from the mouse. The read stops 1 residue short of the end of the CDR3; the missing end is completed from the germline J gene. The genes are TRBV29 and TRBJ2-4, with a weak D call TRBD2 (6 bases). The CDR3 sequence is 14 residues long. Looked up from germline, CDR1 is MSHET and CDR2 is SYDVDS. Trimming left V 2 bases short and J 6 bases short, with 12 bases between. CDR3 sequence reads: CASSLRLGRNTLYF. The covered CDR3 bases are TGTGCTAGCAGTTTAAGGCTGGGGCGTAACACCTTGTAC.

Points on this clone: All gene names here are mouse names. The CDR3 goes on 1 residue after the read ends, and that part is filled in from the germline J gene. V gene TRBV12-2 combines with J gene TRBJ2-7; TRBD2 agrees at 11 bases. The germline gives CDR1 SGHLS, CDR2 HYDKME. V lost 1 base, J lost 6 bases, and 1 base stayed unmatched. There are 13 residues in the CDR3. The CDR3 DNA, read in part, is TGTGCCAGCTCTCTGGGACTGGGGGTTGAACAGTAC. Translating it yields CASSLGLGVEQY. The full CDR3 sequence reads CASSLGLGVEQYF.

Points on this clone: Genes and germline come from the mouse. The DNA read from the CDR3 is TGTGCCAGCAGCCAATACAGTATTTCCAACGAAAGATTATTT. This sequence encodes CASSQYSISNERLF. The CDR3, in full, reads CASSQYSISNERLFF. The chain is built from TRBV2 and TRBJ1-4; D not resolved. The read comes to an end 1 residue before the CDR3 does, leaving the germline J gene to fill in the end. Germline CDR1 is LGHNA and CDR2 is YSYQKL. The CDR3 has 15 amino acids. Trimming shortened V by 2 bases and J by 0 bases, and 7 bases separated the two germline ends.

As concerns this clone: Any gene name here is a mouse gene name. The CDR3 end lies 1 residue beyond the end of the read and is filled in from the germline J gene. This sequence joins TRBV12-1 and TRBJ2-7; 9 positions agree with TRBD2. J was trimmed by 7 bases and V by 0 bases; bases with no gene match: 6. This CDR3 spans 14 amino acids. Per germline, CDR1 SGHSN and CDR2 HYEKVE. The DNA read from the CDR3 is TGTGCCAGCTCTCTCGATGGGGGGGCGCGAGAACAGTAC. Translation gives CASSLDGGAREQY. The complete CDR3 reads CASSLDGGAREQYF. The full variable domain, rest sourced from reference TRBV12-1 and TRBJ2-7, is DSGVVQSPRHIIKEKGGRSVLTCIPISGHSNVVWYQQTLGKELKFLIQHYEKVERDKGFLPSRFSVQQFDDYHSEMNMSALELEDSAMYFCASSLDGGAREQYFGPGTRLTVL.

As regards this clone: Genes and germline are mouse. The read ends 1 residue early relative to the CDR3; the germline J gene fills the gap. V is TRBV19 and J is TRBJ1-4; possible D gene TRBD1, 6 bases. The germline V gene encodes CDR1 FNHDT and CDR2 SITEND (reference sequence). Trimming shortened V by 2 bases and J by 4 bases, and 9 bases separated the two germline ends. The CDR3 has 14 residues. Incomplete CDR3 DNA: TGTGCCAGCAGTATGAGGGACAACAACGAAAGATTATTT. Translating it yields CASSMRDNNERLF. The complete CDR3 reads CASSMRDNNERLFF.

About this clone: The listed genes are named as in mouse. The CDR3 goes on 1 residue after the read ends, and that part is filled in from the germline J gene. V usage is TRBV1 and J usage is TRBJ2-7; a weak D match, TRBD2 (6 bases). Germline loops: CDR1 NSQYPW, CDR2 LRSPGD (reference sequence). Trimming pared 4 bases from V and 0 bases from J, leaving 13 bases between. This CDR3 is built from 15 residues. The CDR3 is CTCSGDWRSSYEQYF. CDR3 DNA (partial): TGCACCTGCAGTGGAGACTGGAGGAGCTCCTATGAACAGTAC.

Points on this clone: Genes and germline come from the mouse. CDR3 bases read: TGTGCCAGCAGTATGGCCAGAACCAACGAAAGATTATTT. Protein: CASSMARTNERLF. The CDR3 reads in full as CASSMARTNERLFF. The V call is TRBV19, the J call TRBJ1-4; D not resolved. The read terminates 1 residue before the CDR3 end, so the remaining end is supplied by the germline J gene. The CDR3 length is 14 residues. Germline loops: CDR1 FNHDT, CDR2 SITEND (reference sequence). The germline V and J ends were trimmed by 2 bases and 3 bases, with 8 bases remaining between them.

About this clone: Gene names are the mouse ones. With the read ending 1 residue before the CDR3 end, the germline J gene is used to fill in that end. The chain has TRBV13-2 and TRBJ2-5, with 7 bases lining up with TRBD2. V lost 0 bases, J lost 0 bases, and 4 bases stayed unmatched. Germline CDR1 reads NNHNN; CDR2 reads SYGAGS (reference sequence). The CDR3 has 16 amino acids. The CDR3 spells CASGDVGGINQDTQYF. Incomplete CDR3 DNA: TGTGCCAGCGGTGATGTTGGGGGGATTAACCAAGACACCCAGTAC.

To note about this clone: Mouse names are used for the genes. Read data end 1 residue before the CDR3 end; the end is taken from the germline J gene. The chain has TRBV13-2 and TRBJ1-3, with TRBD1 matching 7 bases. The CDR3 runs to 14 residues. Germline trimming cut 5 bases from V and 1 base from J; bases unmatched to any gene: 3. CDR1 NNHNN and CDR2 SYGAGS come from the germline V gene (reference sequence). The sequenced part of the CDR3 DNA is TGTGCCAGCGGAGGGACAGCCTCTGGAAATACGCTCTAT. Residues: CASGGTASGNTLY. In full, the CDR3 reads CASGGTASGNTLYF.

For this clone: These gene names are mouse names. Sequencing ends 1 residue short of the CDR3 end; the germline J gene provides the rest. V usage is TRBV23 and J usage is TRBJ1-2. CDR1 and CDR2 from the germline V gene are KGHTA and FQNQQP. The CDR3 is made up of 13 amino acids. The covered CDR3 bases are TGCTCCAGCAGTCCGGGGGCGAACTCCGACTACACC. This codes for CSSSPGANSDYT. The complete CDR3 reads CSSSPGANSDYTF.

Details on this clone: Any gene name here is a mouse gene name. With the read ending 1 residue before the CDR3 end, the germline J gene is used to fill in that end. The chain joins TRBV4 to TRBJ2-5; D remains ambiguous. Germline values: CDR1 LGHDT, CDR2 YNNKQL (reference sequence). There are 13 residues in the CDR3. V dropped 6 bases and J dropped 0 bases, with 7 bases sitting between them. CDR3 bases read: TGTGCCAGCAGTCGGATTAACCAAGACACCCAGTAC. Protein: CASSRINQDTQY. The CDR3 in full is CASSRINQDTQYF.

A word on this clone: Gene names and germline refer to mouse. The sequenced fragment ends 1 residue before the CDR3 boundary, so the rest is inferred from the germline J gene. This chain connects TRBV2 to TRBJ1-4; 9 bases are a match to TRBD1. Germline trimming cut 0 bases from V and 3 bases from J; bases unmatched to any gene: 2. Germline CDR1 and CDR2: LGHNA and YSYQKL. This CDR3 has 16 residues. The CDR3 spells CASSQEGTGTNERLFF. The sequenced CDR3 bases are TGTGCCAGCAGCCAAGAGGGGACAGGGACCAACGAAAGATTATTT.

As regards this clone: These gene names are mouse names. The read halts 1 residue ahead of the CDR3 end, with the missing end drawn from the germline J gene. This sample includes further DNA sequences coding for the same CDR3. The chain is built from TRBV13-2 and TRBJ1-6, with 7 bases identical to TRBD1. TRBJ1-6 is flagged as an ORF with uncertain function. This CDR3 comprises 14 residues. J was trimmed by 4 bases and V by 2 bases; bases with no gene match: 0. Per germline, CDR1 NNHNN and CDR2 SYGAGS (reference sequence). CDR3 protein: CASGDRGYNSPLYF. The sequenced CDR3 bases are TGTGCCAGCGGTGACAGGGGGTATAATTCGCCCCTCTAC.

To note about this clone: Gene names refer to mouse genes. The missing CDR3 end, 1 residue past where the read stops, is filled in from the germline J gene. The same CDR3 also results from other DNA sequences found in this sample. This rearrangement joins TRBV31 to TRBJ1-3; 7 bases agree with TRBD1. The trim removed 1 base at V and 4 bases at J, leaving 4 bases unmatched. Germline CDR1 GKSSPN, CDR2 SITVG. The CDR3 has 14 amino acids. The covered CDR3 bases are TGTGCCTGGAGTCCGACAGGGAGGGGAAATACGCTCTAT. The encoded protein is CAWSPTGRGNTLY. The entire CDR3 protein is CAWSPTGRGNTLYF.

On this clone itself: Mouse gene names and germline throughout. Sequencing ends 1 residue short of the CDR3 end; the germline J gene provides the rest. The V gene is TRBV5, the J gene TRBJ2-5, with 8 positions matching TRBD2. CDR1 LGHNA and CDR2 YNLKQL come from the germline V gene (reference sequence). This CDR3 contains 14 residues. Trimming took 4 bases from V and 6 from J; bases not matched to a gene: 6. CDR3 DNA, as far as it was read: TGTGCCAGCAGCCTCTCTGGGGGGTGGGACACCCAGTAC. Protein sequence: CASSLSGGWDTQY. The CDR3 in its entirety is CASSLSGGWDTQYF.

With respect to this clone: Any gene name here is a mouse gene name. The observed sequence ends 1 residue before the CDR3 terminus, with the missing tail filled in from the germline J gene. The chain uses TRBV3 and TRBJ1-3, with D hard to call. Deletions cut 0 bases from V and 0 bases from J, with 6 bases between. Germline loops: CDR1 SNHLY, CDR2 FYNGKV (reference sequence). The CDR3 extends over 15 amino acids. The CDR3 DNA, read in part, is TGTGCCAGCAGCTTAGCCAGAAATTCTGGAAATACGCTCTAT. Protein product: CASSLARNSGNTLY. The CDR3 in full is CASSLARNSGNTLYF. The entire variable domain, with the rest obtained from reference TRBV3 and TRBJ1-3, is as follows: GPKVLQIPSHQIIDMGQMVTLNCDPVSNHLYFYWYKQILGQQMEFLVNFYNGKVMEKSKLFKDQFSVERPDGSYFTLKIQPTALEDSAVYFCASSLARNSGNTLYFGEGSRLIVV.

About this clone itself: Gene names are the mouse ones. The CDR3 extends 1 residue past the end of the read, so its final part is completed from the germline J gene. The gene calls are TRBV15 and TRBJ2-1, with 10 bases that match TRBD2. CDR1 is SGHND and CDR2 is FRSKSL in the germline V gene. With 6 bases clipped from V and 4 bases from J, the junction kept 6 bases outside the gene matches. The CDR3 has 15 amino acids. The covered CDR3 bases are TGTGCCAGCAGCCTGACTGGGGGGAGATATGCTGAGCAGTTC. Protein sequence: CASSLTGGRYAEQF. The full CDR3 sequence reads CASSLTGGRYAEQFF.

Points on this clone: Mouse germline and gene names are used. The CDR3 is cut off 1 residue early in the read; its end comes from the germline J gene. V is TRBV3 and J is TRBJ2-3; 14 bases are a match to TRBD2. Germline trimming cut 5 bases from V and 6 bases from J; bases unmatched to any gene: 7. The germline V gene encodes CDR1 SNHLY and CDR2 FYNGKV (reference sequence). This CDR3 comprises 16 residues. CDR3 region: CASSLRGTGGAETLYF. CDR3 DNA, as far as it was read: TGTGCCAGCAGCCTCAGGGGGACTGGGGGGGCGGAAACGCTGTAT.

The count of this clone is one. The gene symbols are mouse symbols. Read coverage stops 1 residue before the CDR3 terminus; the germline J gene supplies the remainder. The V call is TRBV13-2, the J call TRBJ2-1; TRBD2 agrees at 12 bases. Germline V gene sequence: CDR1 NNHNN, CDR2 SYGAGS (reference sequence). The junction had 6 bases not matched to a gene; V was cut back by 3 bases and J by 5 bases. There are 16 residues in the CDR3. The covered CDR3 bases are TGTGCCAGCGGTGCTCGACTGGGGGGGCGCCATGCTGAGCAGTTC. Its translation: CASGARLGGRHAEQF. The complete CDR3 protein is CASGARLGGRHAEQFF.